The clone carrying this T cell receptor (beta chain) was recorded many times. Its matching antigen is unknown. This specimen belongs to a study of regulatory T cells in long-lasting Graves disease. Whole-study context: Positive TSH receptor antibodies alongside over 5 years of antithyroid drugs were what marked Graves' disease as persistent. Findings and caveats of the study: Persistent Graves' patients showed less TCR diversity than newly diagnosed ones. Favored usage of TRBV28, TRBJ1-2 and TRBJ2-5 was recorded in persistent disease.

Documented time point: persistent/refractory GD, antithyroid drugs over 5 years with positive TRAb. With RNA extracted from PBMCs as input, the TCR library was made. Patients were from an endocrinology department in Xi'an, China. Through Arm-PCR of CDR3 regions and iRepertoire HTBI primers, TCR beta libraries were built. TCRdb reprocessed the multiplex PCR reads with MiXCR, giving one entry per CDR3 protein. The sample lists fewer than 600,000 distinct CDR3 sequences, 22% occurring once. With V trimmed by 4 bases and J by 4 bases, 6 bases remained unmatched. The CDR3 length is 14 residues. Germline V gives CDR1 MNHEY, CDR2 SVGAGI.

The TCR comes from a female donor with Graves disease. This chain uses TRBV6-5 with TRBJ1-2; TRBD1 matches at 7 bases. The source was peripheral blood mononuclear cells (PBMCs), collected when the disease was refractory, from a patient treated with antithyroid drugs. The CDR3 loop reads CASSLDRVSYGYTF. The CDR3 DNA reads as TGTGCCAGCAGTTTAGACAGGGTTTCCTATGGCTACACCTTC.